The next 5 T cell receptor beta chains were all read from a single sample in a study of metastatic and nonmetastatic thyroid tumors. TCRdb used MiXCR to call clones anew from the PCR reads. The sample consists of some 15,000 clones, 12% of them appearing once. No treatment had been given to any patient before thyroid surgery. Sequenced input: blood. These receptors originate from a female donor with papillary thyroid cancer or a benign thyroid nodule (not recorded which). Some clones in this sample may be carry-over from other donors' samples.

This clone counts as medium-sized. The genes are TRBV24-1 and TRBJ1-2; 8 nucleotides line up with TRBD1. Germline trimming cut 4 bases from V and 9 bases from J; bases unmatched to any gene: 12. Germline V gene lookup returns CDR1 KGHDR and CDR2 SFDVKD. The CDR3 extends over 15 amino acids. The CDR3 region is CATSDSTGGGFRYTF. CDR3 coding DNA: TGTGCCACCAGTGACTCTACAGGGGGGGGGTTTCGCTACACCTTC.

This clone appeared many times. The V gene is TRBV7-2, the J gene TRBJ2-1; TRBD1 aligns across 7 bases. Germline values: CDR1 SGHTA, CDR2 FQGNSA. The CDR3 runs 15 residues. V dropped 1 base and J dropped 3; count of bases not matched to a gene: 3. The CDR3 here is CASSLGQGSYNEQFF. CDR3 bases: TGTGCCAGCAGCTTAGGACAGGGCAGCTACAATGAGCAGTTCTTC.

The V gene is TRBV12-3 or TRBV12-4, the J gene TRBJ2-7; 9 bases agree with TRBD1. The CDR3 covers 13 residues. V lost 6 bases and J lost 5; bases outside the gene matches: 5. As DNA, the CDR3 is TGTGCCAGCAGGCGGACAGGGGTGGACGAGCAGTACTTC. It yields the protein CASRRTGVDEQYF.

This clone was picked up many times. The V and J genes are TRBV11-3 and TRBJ2-3; 7 nucleotides agree with TRBD1. V shed 5 bases and J 2 bases; nucleotides not matched to a gene: 7. The germline gives CDR1 SGHNT, CDR2 YENEEA. This CDR3 comprises 15 residues. This CDR3 is CASSPRQGATDTQYF. In nucleotides, the CDR3 is TGTGCCAGCAGCCCGAGACAGGGCGCCACAGATACGCAGTATTTT.

This clone showed up many times. This chain links TRBV7-3 with TRBJ2-5, with 9 bases that match TRBD2. CDR3 length: 15 amino acids. Germline loops: CDR1 SGHTA, CDR2 FQGTGA. V dropped 3 bases and J dropped 2; count of bases not matched to a gene: 4. The CDR3: CASSLLAGKQETQYF. The CDR3 coding sequence is TGTGCCAGCAGCTTGCTAGCGGGAAAACAAGAGACCCAGTACTTC.